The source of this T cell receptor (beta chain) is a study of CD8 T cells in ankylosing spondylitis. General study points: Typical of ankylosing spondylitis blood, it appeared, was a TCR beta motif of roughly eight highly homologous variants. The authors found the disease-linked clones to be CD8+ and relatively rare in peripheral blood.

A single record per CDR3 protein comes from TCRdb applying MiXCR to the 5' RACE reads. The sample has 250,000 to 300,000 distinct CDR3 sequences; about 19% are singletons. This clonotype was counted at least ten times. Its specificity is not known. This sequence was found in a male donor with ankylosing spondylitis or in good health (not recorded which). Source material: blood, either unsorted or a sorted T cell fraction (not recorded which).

For the CDR3, the DNA is TGTGCCAGCAGTTTCCAGGCAAATAGCAATCAGCCCCAGCATTTT. Translation gives CASSFQANSNQPQHF. The chain carries TRBV12-3 or TRBV12-4 and TRBJ1-5, with D unresolved. V lost 3 bases to trimming and J lost 0 bases, with 9 bases between them. This CDR3 is built from 15 residues.